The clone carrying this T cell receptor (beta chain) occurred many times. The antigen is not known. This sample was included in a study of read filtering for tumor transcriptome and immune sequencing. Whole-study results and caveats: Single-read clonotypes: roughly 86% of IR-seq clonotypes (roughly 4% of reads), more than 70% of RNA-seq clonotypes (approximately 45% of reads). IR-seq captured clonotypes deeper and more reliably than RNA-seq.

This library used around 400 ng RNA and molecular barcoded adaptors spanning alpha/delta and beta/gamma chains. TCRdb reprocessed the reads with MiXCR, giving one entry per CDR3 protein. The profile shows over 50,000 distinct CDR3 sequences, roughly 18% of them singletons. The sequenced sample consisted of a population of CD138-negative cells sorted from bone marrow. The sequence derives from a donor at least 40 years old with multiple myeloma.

The CDR3 coding sequence is TGCAGCGTGCCTGGGAGGAATGAGCAGTTCTTC. It specifies CSVPGRNEQFF. The V and J genes are TRBV29-1 and TRBJ2-1, with a possible D match to TRBD2 (6 bases). Germline CDR1 reads SQVTM; CDR2 reads ANQGSEA. V gave up 6 bases and J gave up 7 bases, with 10 bases separating them. The CDR3 is 11 residues long.